The 8 T cell receptor beta chains presented below share a single source sample, sequenced in a study of post-analysis software for immune sequencing data. Built from TCR beta cDNA, the libraries had unique molecular identifiers in them. TCRdb independently ran MiXCR on the PCR reads; one entry per CDR3 protein. The sample has roughly 800,000 distinct CDR3 sequences, under 70% seen once; the top ten hold approximately 4.2%. Findings of the study overall: In patients, TRBV5-6, TRBV5-1 and TRBV20-1 belonged to four or five TRBV segments found more frequently than in controls.

No antigens are known for them. Sequencing was performed on blood. All receptors come from a girl aged 10-17 years with multiple sclerosis.

The chain couples TRBV5-1 to TRBJ2-7; weak D call: TRBD1 (6 bases). The CDR3 totals 15 residues. With 4 bases removed from V and 3 bases from J, the gap between germline ends came to 17 bases. Germline V gene sequence: CDR1 SGHRS, CDR2 YFSETQ. CDR3 bases: TGCGCCAGCAGCGGGGGAGCGCAGGGGCACTACGAGCAGTACTTC. Amino acid sequence: CASSGGAQGHYEQYF.

This clonotype was seen a few times. This chain uses TRBV20-1 with TRBJ2-4; perhaps D is TRBD1 or TRBD2 (5 bases each). This CDR3 has 17 amino acids. Deletions cut 5 bases from V and 0 bases from J, with 20 bases between. CDR1 DFQATT and CDR2 SNEGSKA come from the germline V gene (reference sequence). The CDR3 reads CSAAPGPQLLAKNIQYF. The CDR3 DNA sequence: TGCAGTGCTGCCCCGGGGCCTCAACTGTTAGCCAAAAACATTCAGTACTTC.

The chain uses TRBV6-6 and TRBJ1-1; no reliable D call. This CDR3 is 14 amino acids long. Germline V gives CDR1 MNHNY, CDR2 SVGAGI (reference sequence). Trimming left V 0 bases short and J 1 base short, with 6 bases between. The CDR3 reads CASSYSMSNTEAFF. In DNA form, the CDR3 reads TGTGCCAGCAGTTACTCGATGTCGAACACTGAAGCTTTCTTT.

V usage is TRBV7-8 and J usage is TRBJ1-5; D might be TRBD1 (6 bases). V lost 3 bases and J lost 7, with 16 bases in between. Germline assignment: CDR1 SGHVS and CDR2 FQNEAQ. This CDR3 has 15 residues. The CDR3 loop is CASSLGSRGEQPQHF. CDR3 DNA: TGTGCCAGCAGCTTGGGAAGCAGGGGAGAACAGCCCCAGCATTTT.

This clonotype occurred a few times. The chain combines TRBV29-1 with TRBJ2-1, with D tentatively TRBD2 (6 bases). The CDR3 sequence is 16 residues long. V lost 7 bases, J lost 2 bases, and 21 bases lay in between. CDR1 and CDR2 (germline): SQVTM, ANQGSEA. Here the CDR3 reads CSGVDVGGPPYNEQFF. For the CDR3, the DNA is TGCAGCGGGGTCGACGTGGGGGGTCCCCCCTACAATGAGCAGTTCTTC.

This clonotype was seen a handful of times. The chain couples TRBV12-3 or TRBV12-4 to TRBJ2-5; 8 nucleotides agree with TRBD1. The J segment lost 0 bases and the V segment lost 6 bases, leaving 3 bases of the junction unmatched. This CDR3 has 14 residues. The CDR3 sequence: CASSQTGDQETQYF. CDR3 DNA: TGTGCCAGCAGCCAGACAGGGGACCAAGAGACCCAGTACTTC.

This chain uses TRBV12-3 or TRBV12-4 with TRBJ2-1; 8 bases agree with TRBD2. The trim removed 6 bases at V and 6 bases at J, leaving 4 bases unmatched. CDR3 length: 13 amino acids. The CDR3 DNA reads TGTGCCAGCAGACCTAGCGGGTCCAATGAGCAGTTCTTC. It codes for CASRPSGSNEQFF.

The chain couples TRBV24-1 to TRBJ2-1, with D possibly being TRBD1 (7 bases). Germline assignment: CDR1 KGHDR and CDR2 SFDVKD. V was shortened by 7 bases and J by 6 bases, with 15 bases between the two germline ends. This CDR3 has 14 residues. CDR3 in DNA: TGTGCCACCAGCACAGGGGAGGCGGTCAATGAGCAGTTCTTC. Amino acids: CATSTGEAVNEQFF.